The present T cell receptor (beta chain) was sequenced within a study of Ad26.COV2.S vaccination and SARS-CoV-2 variants. Study at large: Once or twice, 56 days apart, Ad26.COV2.S was delivered intramuscularly. Study-wide points: Placebo recipients showed lower spike-specific TCR breadth than vaccinees.

Treatment indicated: 15 to 20 received Ad26.COV2.S at low or high dose, single or two shots; a few received placebo; per-sample allocation not given. Sampling took place 63 days after the first vaccine or placebo injection. This clone was seen just once. What it recognizes is unknown. Libraries were prepared by immunoSEQ multiplex PCR; TCRdb keeps only in-frame clonotypes and omits some of them. The sample shows more than 250,000 clones, more than 75% of them seen only once. The CDR3 spans 15 residues. The trim removed 9 bases at V and 7 bases at J, leaving 10 bases unmatched. Per germline, CDR1 LNHDA and CDR2 SQIVND (reference sequence).

Sample: peripheral blood, taken in a trial of Ad26.COV2.S vaccine versus placebo. This clonotype was sampled from a person between 18 and 59 years old who received the Ad26.COV2.S COVID-19 vaccine or a placebo. The J gene is TRBJ2-1, the V gene TRBV19, with 12 bases fitting TRBD2. CDR3 sequence reads: CASGASGGALNEQFF. CDR3 nucleotides: TGTGCCAGCGGGGCTAGCGGGGGGGCCTTAAATGAGCAGTTCTTC.